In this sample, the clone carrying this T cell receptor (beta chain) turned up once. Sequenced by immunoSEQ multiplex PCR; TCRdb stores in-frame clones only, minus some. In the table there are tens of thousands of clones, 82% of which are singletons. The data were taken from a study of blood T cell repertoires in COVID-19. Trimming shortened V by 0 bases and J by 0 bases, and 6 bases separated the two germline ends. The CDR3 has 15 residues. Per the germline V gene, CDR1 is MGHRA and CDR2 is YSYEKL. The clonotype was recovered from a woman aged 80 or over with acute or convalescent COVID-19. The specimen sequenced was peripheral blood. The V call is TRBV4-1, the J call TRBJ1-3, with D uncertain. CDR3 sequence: CASSQDRSSGNTIYF. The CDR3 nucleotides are TGCGCCAGCAGCCAAGATCGTAGCTCTGGAAACACCATATATTTT.